This T cell receptor beta chain was captured in a study of CD8+CD57+ T cells in acquired aplastic anemia. Study summary: DNA from sorted CD4+ and CD8+ cells averaged around 3 ug. Study observations and caveats: Researchers report that around 30 CD8+ CDR3 sequences appeared in both patients and controls. Between the patient and control groups, CD8+ Simpson's diversity did not differ significantly.

Deletions cut 5 bases from V and 3 bases from J, with 10 bases between. The CDR3 covers 13 residues. In germline, CDR1 is SGHTA, CDR2 FQGTGA. Template material for TCR beta VDJ and CDR3 profiling consisted of genomic DNA. TCRdb redid the calling of the reads with MiXCR, one entry per CDR3 protein. The data hold around 190,000 distinct CDR3 sequences, with 48% observed a single time. As to this clonotype: Its specificity is unknown.

All sequencing subjects had displayed CD8+CD57+ cell expansion on flow cytometry. Patients were treatment-naive when blood was sampled. The sequenced sample was sorted CD4+, CD8+, or CD8+CD57+ T cells (not recorded which) from PBMCs. This sequence joins TRBV7-3 and TRBJ1-1; D gene uncertain. This receptor was identified in a human donor with aplastic anemia. CDR3 in amino acids: CASSIKADTEAFF. In DNA form, the CDR3 reads TGTGCCAGCAGCATAAAGGCAGACACTGAAGCTTTCTTT.